The T cell receptor beta chain under discussion was sequenced for a study of cytomegalovirus exposure and HLA in healthy donors. General study results and limits: Using the classifier, cytomegalovirus status was reportedly diagnosed with high specificity and sensitivity.

PCR amplification relied on 60 Vbeta primers (plus 13 Jbeta primers). Profiling relied on immunoSEQ multiplex PCR, and the TCRdb table lists in-frame clones only, not all of them. The sample carries about 300,000 clones, about nine tenths recorded once. To note about this clone: Its antigen is as yet unknown.

This CDR3 has 15 residues. Germline assignment: CDR1 LNHDA and CDR2 SQIVND (reference sequence). V shed 5 bases, J shed 5 bases, and the junction held 9 bases outside the gene matches. This TCR came from a man aged 35-49 years in good health and CMV-seropositive. The gene calls are TRBV19 and TRBJ1-2; the match to TRBD1 covers 9 bases. The sequencing input was PBMCs. CDR3 DNA: TGTGCCAGTAGTCCCCAACTGACAGGGGGGTATGGCTACACCTTC. Amino acid sequence: CASSPQLTGGYGYTF.